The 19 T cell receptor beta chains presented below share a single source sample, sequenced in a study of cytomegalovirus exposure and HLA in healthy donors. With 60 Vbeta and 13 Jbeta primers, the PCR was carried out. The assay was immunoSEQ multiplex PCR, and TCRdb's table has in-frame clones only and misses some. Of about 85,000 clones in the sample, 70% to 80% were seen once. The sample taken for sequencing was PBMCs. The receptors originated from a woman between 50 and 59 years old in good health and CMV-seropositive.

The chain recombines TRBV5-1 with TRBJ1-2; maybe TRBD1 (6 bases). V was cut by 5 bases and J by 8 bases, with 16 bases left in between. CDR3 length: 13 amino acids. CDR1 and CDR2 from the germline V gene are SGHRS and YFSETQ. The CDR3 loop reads CASSETGLYGYTF. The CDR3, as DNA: TGCGCCAGCAGTGAGACAGGCCTCTACGGCTACACCTTC. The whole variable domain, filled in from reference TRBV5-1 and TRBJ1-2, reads KAGVTQTPRYLIKTRGQQVTLSCSPISGHRSVSWYQQTPGQGLQFLFEYFSETQRNKGNFPGRFSGRQFSNSRSEMNVSTLELGDSALYLCASSETGLYGYTFGSGTRLTVV.

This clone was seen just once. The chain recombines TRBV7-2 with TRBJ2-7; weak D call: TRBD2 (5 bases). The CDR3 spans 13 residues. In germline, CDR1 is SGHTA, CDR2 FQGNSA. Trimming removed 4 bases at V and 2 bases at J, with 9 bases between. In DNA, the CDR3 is TGTGCCAGCAGCTCCGGGGTCCCCTACGAGCAGTACTTC. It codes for CASSSGVPYEQYF.

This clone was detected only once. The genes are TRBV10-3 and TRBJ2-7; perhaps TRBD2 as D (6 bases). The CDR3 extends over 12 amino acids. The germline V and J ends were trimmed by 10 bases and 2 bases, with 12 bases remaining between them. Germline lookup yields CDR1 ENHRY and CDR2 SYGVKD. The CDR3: CATRGGPYEQYV. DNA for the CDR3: TGTGCCACCCGGGGAGGTCCCTACGAGCAGTACGTC.

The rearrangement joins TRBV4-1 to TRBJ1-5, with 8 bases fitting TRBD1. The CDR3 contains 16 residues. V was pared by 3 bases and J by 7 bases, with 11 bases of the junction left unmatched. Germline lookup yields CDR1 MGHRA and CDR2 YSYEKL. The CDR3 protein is CASSQTDRDIEQPQHF. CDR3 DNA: TGCGCCAGCAGCCAGACGGACAGGGACATAGAGCAGCCCCAGCATTTT.

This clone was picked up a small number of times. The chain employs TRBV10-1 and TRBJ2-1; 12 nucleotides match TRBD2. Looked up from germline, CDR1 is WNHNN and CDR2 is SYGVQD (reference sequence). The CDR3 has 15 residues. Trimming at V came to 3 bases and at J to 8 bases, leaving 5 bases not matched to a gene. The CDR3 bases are TGCGCCAGCAGTGACGCTAGCGGGGGGGCGGATGAGCAGTTCTTC. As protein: CASSDASGGADEQFF.

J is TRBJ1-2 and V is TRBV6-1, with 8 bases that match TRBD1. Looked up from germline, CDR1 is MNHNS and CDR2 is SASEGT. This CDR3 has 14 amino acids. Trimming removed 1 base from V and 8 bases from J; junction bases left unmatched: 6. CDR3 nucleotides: TGTGCCAGCAGTGAAGGGCAGGGGGCGCGAGGCTACACCTTC. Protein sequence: CASSEGQGARGYTF.

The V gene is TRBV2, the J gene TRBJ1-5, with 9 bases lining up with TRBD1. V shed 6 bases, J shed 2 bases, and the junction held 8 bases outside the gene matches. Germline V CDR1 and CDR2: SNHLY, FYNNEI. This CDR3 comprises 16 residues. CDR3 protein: CASRPGQGIGNQPQHF. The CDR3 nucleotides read TGTGCCAGCAGACCGGGACAGGGTATCGGCAATCAGCCCCAGCATTTT.

This chain's CDR3 is CASSPGGGQGTEAFF. CDR3 bases: TGTGCCAGCAGCCCGGGGGGTGGACAGGGAACTGAAGCTTTCTTT. The rearrangement joins TRBV5-8 to TRBJ1-1; 8 nucleotides agree with TRBD1. The CDR3 is 15 residues long. The V segment lost 4 bases and the J segment 5 bases; nucleotides outside the gene matches: 10. CDR1 SGHTS and CDR2 YDEGEE come from the germline V gene.

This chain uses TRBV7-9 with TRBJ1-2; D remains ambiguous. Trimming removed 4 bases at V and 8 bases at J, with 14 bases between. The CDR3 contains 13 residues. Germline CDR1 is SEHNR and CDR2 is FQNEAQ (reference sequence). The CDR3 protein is CASSSSVISGYTF. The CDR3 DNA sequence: TGTGCCAGCAGCTCGTCAGTGATCTCGGGCTACACCTTC.

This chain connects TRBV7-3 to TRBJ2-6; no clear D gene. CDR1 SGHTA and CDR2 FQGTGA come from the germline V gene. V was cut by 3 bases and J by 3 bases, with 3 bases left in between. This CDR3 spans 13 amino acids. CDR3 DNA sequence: TGTGCCAGCAGCTTCTTTGGGGCCAACGTCCTGACTTTC. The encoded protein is CASSFFGANVLTF.

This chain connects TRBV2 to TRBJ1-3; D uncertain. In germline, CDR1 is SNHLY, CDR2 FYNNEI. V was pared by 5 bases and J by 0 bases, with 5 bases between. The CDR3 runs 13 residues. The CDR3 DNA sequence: TGTGCCAGCAGTTCCTTCTCTGGAAACACCATATATTTT. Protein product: CASSSFSGNTIYF. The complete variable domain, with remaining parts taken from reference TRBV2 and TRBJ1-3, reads EPEVTQTPSHQVTQMGQEVILRCVPISNHLYFYWYRQILGQKVEFLVSFYNNEISEKSEIFDDQFSVERPDGSNFTLKIRSTKLEDSAMYFCASSSFSGNTIYFGEGSWLTVV.

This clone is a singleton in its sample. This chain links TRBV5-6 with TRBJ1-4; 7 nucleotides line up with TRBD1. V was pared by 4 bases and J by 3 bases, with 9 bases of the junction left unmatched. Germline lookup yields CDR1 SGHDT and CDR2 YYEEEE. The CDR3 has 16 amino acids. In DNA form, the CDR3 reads TGTGCCAGCAGCACCTTAGGGGGCCGGGCTAATGAAAAACTGTTTTTT. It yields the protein CASSTLGGRANEKLFF.

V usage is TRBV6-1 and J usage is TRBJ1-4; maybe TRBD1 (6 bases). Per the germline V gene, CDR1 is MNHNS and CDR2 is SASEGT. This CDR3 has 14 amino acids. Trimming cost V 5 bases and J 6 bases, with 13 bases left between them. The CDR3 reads CASSSVRGDEKLFF. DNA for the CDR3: TGTGCCAGCAGTTCTGTCAGGGGTGATGAAAAACTGTTTTTT.

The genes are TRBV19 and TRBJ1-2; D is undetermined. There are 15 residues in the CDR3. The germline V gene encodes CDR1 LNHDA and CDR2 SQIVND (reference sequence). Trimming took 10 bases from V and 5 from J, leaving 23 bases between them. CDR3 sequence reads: CATPWSNQDGYGYTF. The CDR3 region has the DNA TGTGCCACCCCATGGAGCAACCAAGACGGGTATGGCTACACCTTC.

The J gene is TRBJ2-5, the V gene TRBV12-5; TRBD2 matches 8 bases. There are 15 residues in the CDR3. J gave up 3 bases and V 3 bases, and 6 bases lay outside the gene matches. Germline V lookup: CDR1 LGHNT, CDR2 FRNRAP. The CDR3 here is CASGFSGAIEETQYF. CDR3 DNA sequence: TGTGCTAGTGGTTTTAGCGGGGCGATAGAAGAGACCCAGTACTTC.

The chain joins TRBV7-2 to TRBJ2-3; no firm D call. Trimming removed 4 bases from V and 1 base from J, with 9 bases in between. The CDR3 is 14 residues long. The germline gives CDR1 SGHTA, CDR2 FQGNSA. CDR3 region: CASSSSTGTDTQYF. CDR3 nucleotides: TGTGCCAGCAGCTCCTCCACAGGCACAGATACGCAGTATTTT.

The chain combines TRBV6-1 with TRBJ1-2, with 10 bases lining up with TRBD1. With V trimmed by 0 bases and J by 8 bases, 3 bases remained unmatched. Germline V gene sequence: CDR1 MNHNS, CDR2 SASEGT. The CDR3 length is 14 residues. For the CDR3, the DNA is TGTGCCAGCAGTGAAGCGGGGGACAGGGGAGGCTACACCTTC. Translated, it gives CASSEAGDRGGYTF.

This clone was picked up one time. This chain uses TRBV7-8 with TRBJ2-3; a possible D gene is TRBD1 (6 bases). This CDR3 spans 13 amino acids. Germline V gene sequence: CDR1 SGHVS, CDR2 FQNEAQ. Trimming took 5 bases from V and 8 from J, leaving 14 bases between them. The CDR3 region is CASSANRARTQYF. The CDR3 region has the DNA TGTGCCAGCAGCGCAAACAGGGCCCGTACGCAGTATTTT.

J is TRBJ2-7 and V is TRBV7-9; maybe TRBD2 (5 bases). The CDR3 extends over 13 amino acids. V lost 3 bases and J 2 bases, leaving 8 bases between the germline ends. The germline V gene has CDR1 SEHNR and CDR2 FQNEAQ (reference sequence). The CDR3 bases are TGTGCCAGCAGCTTTCCGGGAACCTACGAGCAGTACGTC. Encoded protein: CASSFPGTYEQYV.